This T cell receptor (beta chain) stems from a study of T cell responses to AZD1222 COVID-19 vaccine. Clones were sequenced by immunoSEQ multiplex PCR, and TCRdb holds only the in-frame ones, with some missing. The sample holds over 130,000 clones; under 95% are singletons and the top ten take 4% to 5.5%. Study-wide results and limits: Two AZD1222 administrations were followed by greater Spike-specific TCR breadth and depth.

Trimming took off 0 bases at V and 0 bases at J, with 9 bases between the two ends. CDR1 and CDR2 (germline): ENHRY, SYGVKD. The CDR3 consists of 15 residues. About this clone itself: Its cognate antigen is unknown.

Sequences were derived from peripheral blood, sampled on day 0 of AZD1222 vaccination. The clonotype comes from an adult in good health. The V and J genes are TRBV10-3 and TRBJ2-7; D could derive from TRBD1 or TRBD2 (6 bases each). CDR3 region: CAISESEGGSYEQYF. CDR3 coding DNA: TGTGCCATCAGTGAGTCGGAGGGGGGCTCCTACGAGCAGTACTTC.